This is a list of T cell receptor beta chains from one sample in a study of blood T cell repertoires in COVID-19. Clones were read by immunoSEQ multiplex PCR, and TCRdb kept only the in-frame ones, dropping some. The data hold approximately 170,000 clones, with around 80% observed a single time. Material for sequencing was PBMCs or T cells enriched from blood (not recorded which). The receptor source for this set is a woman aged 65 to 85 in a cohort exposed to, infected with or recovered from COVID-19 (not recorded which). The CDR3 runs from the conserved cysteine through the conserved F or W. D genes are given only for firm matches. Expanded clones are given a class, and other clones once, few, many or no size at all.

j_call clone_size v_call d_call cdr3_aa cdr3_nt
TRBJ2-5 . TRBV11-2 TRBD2 CASSLAGRAVETQYF TGTGCCAGCAGCTTAGCTGGGAGGGCCGTTGAGACCCAGTACTTC
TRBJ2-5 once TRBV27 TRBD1 CASSLSRGRKETQYF TGTGCCAGCAGTTTATCCAGGGGGCGAAAAGAGACCCAGTACTTC
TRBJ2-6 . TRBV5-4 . CASSFVNSGANVLTF TGTGCCAGCAGCTTCGTTAACTCTGGGGCCAACGTCCTGACTTTC
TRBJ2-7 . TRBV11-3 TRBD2 CASSPGGGQIDEQYF TGTGCCAGCAGCCCGGGAGGGGGGCAGATTGACGAGCAGTACTTC
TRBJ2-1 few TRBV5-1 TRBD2 CASSLRLAGGNEQFF TGCGCCAGCAGCCTCCGACTAGCGGGAGGTAATGAGCAGTTCTTC
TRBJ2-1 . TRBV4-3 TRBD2 CASSPRVGGGAVQEQFF TGCGCCAGCAGCCCGAGAGTCGGGGGAGGGGCCGTACAAGAGCAGTTCTTC
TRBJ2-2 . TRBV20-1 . CSASTNPNTGELFF TGCAGTGCTAGTACTAACCCGAACACCGGGGAGCTGTTTTTT
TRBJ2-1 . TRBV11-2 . CASSLERLAAGEQFF TGTGCCAGCAGCTTAGAAAGGTTAGCGGCAGGAGAGCAGTTCTTC
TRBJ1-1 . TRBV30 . CAWSVNSGTEAFF TGTGCCTGGAGTGTAAATTCAGGGACTGAAGCTTTCTTT
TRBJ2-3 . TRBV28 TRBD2 CASSPRVGRSTDTQYF TGTGCCAGCAGCCCCCGGGTCGGGAGGTCCACAGATACGCAGTATTTT
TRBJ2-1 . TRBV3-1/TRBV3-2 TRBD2 CASSQGLAGVNEQFF TGTGCCAGCAGCCAAGGCCTAGCGGGAGTCAATGAGCAGTTCTTC
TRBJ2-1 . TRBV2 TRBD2 CASSASGGGSYNEQFF TGTGCCAGCAGTGCTAGTGGGGGAGGGTCCTACAATGAGCAGTTCTTC
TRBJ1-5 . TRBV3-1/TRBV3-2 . CASSQGPDQPQHF TGTGCCAGCAGCCAAGGCCCAGATCAGCCCCAGCATTTT
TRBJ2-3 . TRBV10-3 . CAIEAGRSTDTQYF TGTGCCATCGAGGCGGGAAGAAGCACAGATACGCAGTATTTT
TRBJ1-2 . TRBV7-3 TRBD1 CASSPHRDSNYGYTF TGTGCCAGCAGCCCGCACCGGGACAGCAACTATGGCTACACCTTC
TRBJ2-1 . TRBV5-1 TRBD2 CASSFLAGELNEQFF TGCGCCAGCAGCTTCCTAGCGGGAGAGTTGAATGAGCAGTTCTTC
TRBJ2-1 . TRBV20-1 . CSARVVVEQFF TGCAGTGCTAGAGTAGTAGTTGAGCAGTTCTTC
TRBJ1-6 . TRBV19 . CASTEGPRFNSPLHF TGTGCCAGCACCGAGGGTCCCCGCTTCAATTCACCCCTCCACTTT